Given below is one TCR beta chain in context. No antigen is known for it. CDR3 length equals 14 residues. Germline assignment: CDR1 MDHEN and CDR2 SYDVKM. Trimming shortened V by 8 bases and J by 10 bases, and 23 bases separated the two germline ends. A second about 7 to 11 cycle PCR used barcoded and J-beta primers. TCRdb re-analysed the 5' RACE reads in MiXCR, keeping a single row per CDR3 protein. This sample has about 1.6 million distinct CDR3 sequences, with about 31% found just once. This sample was taken from a study of blood T cells in healthy people across ages. Broader study findings: When one million T cells were used, diversity estimates were thought to be underestimates.

The sequencing sample was made of blood. The sequence was collected from a woman aged 25 to 45 in good health. This chain uses TRBV28 with TRBJ1-1; D gene unclear. Here the CDR3 reads CASVVGKGGKGAFF. DNA of the CDR3: TGTGCCAGCGTAGTTGGGAAAGGTGGTAAGGGAGCTTTCTTT.